The 8 T cell receptor beta chains below were found in one sample sequenced in a study of blood T cell repertoires in COVID-19. Here immunoSEQ multiplex PCR was the method, and the copy in TCRdb shows in-frame clones only, minus some. The sample includes 110,000 to 150,000 clones, under 85% of them seen just once. Sequencing was performed on peripheral blood. The receptors were gathered from a man aged 45 to 65 with active or convalescent COVID-19.

V is TRBV15 and J is TRBJ2-1, with 11 positions matching TRBD2. Germline V gives CDR1 LNHNV, CDR2 YYDKDF (reference sequence). This CDR3 is built from 16 residues. The V and J ends lost 5 bases and 8 bases, in that order; junction bases with no gene match: 11. The CDR3 nucleotides read TGTGCCACCAGCCTCGGCGGGGGACTAGCGGAAGATGAGCAGTTCTTC. Translating gives CATSLGGGLAEDEQFF.

V is TRBV4-1 and J is TRBJ2-7; D call uncertain. The CDR3 consists of 18 residues. The V end lost 2 bases, the J end lost 0 bases, and 20 bases lay between the germline ends. Germline-derived CDR1 and CDR2 are MGHRA and YSYEKL. The CDR3 region is CASSQLISSGVSSYEQYF. Written as DNA, the CDR3 is TGCGCCAGCAGCCAACTCATCTCATCGGGTGTAAGCTCCTACGAGCAGTACTTC.

The chain employs TRBV19 and TRBJ1-3, with 11 positions matching TRBD1. V lost 6 bases, J lost 0 bases, and 13 bases stayed unmatched. This CDR3 spans 19 amino acids. Germline values: CDR1 LNHDA, CDR2 SQIVND (reference sequence). CDR3 nucleotides: TGTGCCAGTAGCAAATCCGGGACAGGGGGTTCTCTCTCTGGAAACACCATATATTTT. This codes for CASSKSGTGGSLSGNTIYF. The full variable domain, in which reference TRBV19 and TRBJ1-3 provide the parts outside the CDR3, is DGGITQSPKYLFRKEGQNVTLSCEQNLNHDAMYWYRQDPGQGLRLIYYSQIVNDFQKGDIAEGYSVSREKKESFPLTVTSAQKNPTAFYLCASSKSGTGGSLSGNTIYFGEGSWLTVV.

This clone was detected a few times. The rearrangement uses TRBV6-6 and TRBJ2-2, with 9 bases matching TRBD1. This CDR3 has 13 residues. Germline V lookup: CDR1 MNHNY, CDR2 SVGAGI (reference sequence). V dropped 6 bases and J dropped 4; count of bases not matched to a gene: 0. The CDR3 region is CASRTGGTGELFF. CDR3 nucleotides: TGTGCCAGCAGGACAGGGGGCACCGGGGAGCTGTTTTTT.

The rearrangement uses TRBV6-5 and TRBJ1-1; D may be TRBD1 (6 bases). This CDR3 is 15 amino acids long. V was shortened by 0 bases and J by 0 bases, with 8 bases between the two germline ends. Germline V gene lookup returns CDR1 MNHEY and CDR2 SVGAGI. CDR3 amino acids: CASSYSGGMNTEAFF. CDR3 DNA: TGTGCCAGCAGTTACTCTGGGGGCATGAACACTGAAGCTTTCTTT.

The CDR3 region has the DNA TGTGCCAGCAGTTTGGTGGGACTAGCTACAACCGGGGAGCTGTTTTTT. It encodes CASSLVGLATTGELFF. V gene TRBV27 combines with J gene TRBJ2-2; 9 nucleotides line up with TRBD2. Germline CDR1 and CDR2: MNHEY and SMNVEV (reference sequence). The CDR3 is made up of 16 amino acids. The V segment lost 3 bases and the J segment 5 bases; nucleotides outside the gene matches: 7.

The table lists this clone with a count of one. The chain employs TRBV11-2 and TRBJ1-5, with D tentatively TRBD1 (6 bases). Looked up from germline, CDR1 is SGHAT and CDR2 is FQNNGV. This CDR3 is built from 15 residues. V dropped 0 bases and J dropped 6 bases, with 12 bases sitting between them. This chain's CDR3 is CASSLDRGRGQPQHF. CDR3 sequence (DNA): TGTGCCAGCAGCTTAGACAGGGGTCGCGGTCAGCCCCAGCATTTT. The full variable domain, in which reference TRBV11-2 and TRBJ1-5 provide the parts outside the CDR3, is EAGVAQSPRYKIIEKRQSVAFWCNPISGHATLYWYQQILGQGPKLLIQFQNNGVVDDSQLPKDRFSAERLKGVDSTLKIQPAKLEDSAVYLCASSLDRGRGQPQHFGDGTRLSIL.

The chain joins TRBV7-8 to TRBJ1-1, with unresolved D. This CDR3 has 15 residues. Trimming took 5 bases from V and 0 from J, leaving 13 bases between them. The germline V gene encodes CDR1 SGHVS and CDR2 FQNEAQ. CDR3 DNA sequence: TGTGCCAGCAGCCCTTGGGCAGCCTTGAACACTGAAGCTTTCTTT. This sequence encodes CASSPWAALNTEAFF. Full variable domain (missing parts from reference TRBV7-8 and TRBJ1-1): GAGVSQSPRYKVAKRGQDVALRCDPISGHVSLFWYQQALGQGPEFLTYFQNEAQLDKSGLPSDRFFAERPEGSVSTLKIQRTQQEDSAVYLCASSPWAALNTEAFFGQGTRLTVV.